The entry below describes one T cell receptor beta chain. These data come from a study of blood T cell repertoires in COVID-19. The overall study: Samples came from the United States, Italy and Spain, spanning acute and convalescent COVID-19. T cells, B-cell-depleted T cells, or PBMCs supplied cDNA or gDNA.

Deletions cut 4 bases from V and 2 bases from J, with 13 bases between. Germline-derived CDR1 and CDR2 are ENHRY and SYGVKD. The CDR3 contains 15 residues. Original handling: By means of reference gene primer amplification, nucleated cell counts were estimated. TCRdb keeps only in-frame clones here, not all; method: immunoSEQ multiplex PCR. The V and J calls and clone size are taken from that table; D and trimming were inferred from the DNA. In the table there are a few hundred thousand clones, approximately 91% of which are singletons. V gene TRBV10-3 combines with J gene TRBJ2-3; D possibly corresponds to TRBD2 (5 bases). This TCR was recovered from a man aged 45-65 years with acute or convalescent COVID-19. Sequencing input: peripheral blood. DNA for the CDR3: TGTGCCATCAGTGCATCTCGGACTGACACAGATACGCAGTATTTT. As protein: CAISASRTDTDTQYF.